This TCR beta chain was captured by sequencing in a study of blood T cell repertoires in COVID-19. The wider study: Sites in the United States, Italy and Spain provided acute and convalescent COVID-19 samples. The cDNA or gDNA used as material had been derived from T cells, B-cell-depleted T cells, or PBMCs.

V dropped 4 bases and J dropped 7 bases, with 12 bases sitting between them. CDR1 is SGHRS, CDR2 YFSETQ, per germline. The CDR3 totals 12 residues. This clone was counted only a few times. In the study's own analysis: By means of reference gene primer amplification, nucleated cell counts were estimated. Libraries were prepared by immunoSEQ multiplex PCR; TCRdb keeps only in-frame clonotypes and omits some of them. V, J and clone size are those of that table, while D and trimming were read from the DNA. The table lists under 95,000 clones, around nine tenths of them singletons. The sequenced sample was peripheral blood. This chain connects TRBV5-1 to TRBJ2-7, with D possibly TRBD2 on 6 matching bases. The clonotype originates from a woman in her fifties or sixties in a cohort sampled during active COVID-19. The CDR3 bases are TGCGCCAGCAGCGACGGGACTCTTGAGCAGTACTTC. This sequence encodes CASSDGTLEQYF.